What follows describes a single T cell receptor (beta chain). The sample is drawn from a study of blood T cell repertoires in COVID-19. Study-wide context: Both acute and convalescent COVID-19 samples were obtained from the United States, Italy and Spain. PBMCs, B-cell-depleted T cells, or T cells were the source of the cDNA or gDNA that made up the material.

From germline, CDR1 is MNHNS and CDR2 SASEGT. The V gene lost 3 bases and the J gene lost 4 bases, with 16 bases spanning the gap. This CDR3 contains 16 residues. The authors' processing: Estimation of nucleated cell counts was performed using reference gene primer amplification. Using immunoSEQ multiplex PCR, the repertoire was profiled, and TCRdb retains in-frame clones only, with some absent. The DNA was the basis for D and trimming; V, J and clone size are from that table. The data show roughly 100,000 clones, with roughly 80% seen just once and around 12% held by the top ten. The sequencing sample was made of peripheral blood. This TCR was sampled from a human donor in a cohort sampled during active COVID-19. The V and J genes are TRBV6-1 and TRBJ1-5, with TRBD1 as a possible D gene (5 bases). The CDR3 DNA reads TGTGCCAGCAGTGAGCTGGGAGGGGCGGTAAATCAGCCCCAGCATTTT. The encoded protein is CASSELGGAVNQPQHF.